Below, 17 T cell receptor beta chains from the same sample are listed, as sequenced in a study of blood T cells in healthy people across ages. For the second PCR, which ran for about 6 to 11 cycles, a sample-barcoded 5' primer and a J-beta primer mix were used. TCRdb used MiXCR to reprocess the 5' RACE reads, holding one entry per CDR3 protein. This repertoire shows about 1.8 million distinct CDR3 sequences, 49% found once; its top ten account for less than 2.5%. Sequenced material: blood. Receptors were obtained from a woman in her forties in good health.

This clonotype was observed a few times. The chain joins TRBV5-6 to TRBJ2-1; 7 bases fit TRBD1. Per the germline V gene, CDR1 is SGHDT and CDR2 is YYEEEE. With 0 bases clipped from V and 8 bases from J, the junction kept 8 bases outside the gene matches. The CDR3 loop spans 15 amino acids. In DNA, the CDR3 is TGTGCCAGCAGCTTGGTTACCGACAGGGTAGATGAGCAGTTCTTC. This codes for CASSLVTDRVDEQFF.

The chain is built from TRBV12-3 or TRBV12-4 and TRBJ2-1; 8 nucleotides agree with TRBD2. V shed 5 bases and J 6 bases; nucleotides not matched to a gene: 9. CDR3 length equals 15 residues. CDR3 in amino acids: CASSTFQRGTNEQFF. The CDR3 DNA reads TGTGCCAGCAGTACTTTCCAGCGGGGGACCAATGAGCAGTTCTTC.

The J gene is TRBJ1-1, the V gene TRBV27; D is ambiguous. This CDR3 has 16 residues. Trimming pared 4 bases from V and 5 bases from J, leaving 20 bases between. CDR1 is MNHEY, CDR2 SMNVEV, per germline (reference sequence). The CDR3 reads CASSSLGEVGFTEAFF. The CDR3 nucleotides are TGTGCCAGCAGTTCACTAGGTGAGGTAGGATTTACTGAAGCTTTCTTT.

This clonotype showed up just a few times. The V gene is TRBV6-5, the J gene TRBJ2-7; no reliable D call. Germline V gives CDR1 MNHEY, CDR2 SVGAGI. V lost 2 bases and J 0 bases, leaving 11 bases between the germline ends. The CDR3 is made up of 15 amino acids. The CDR3 DNA reads TGTGCCAGCAGTTACCGACAAGGGCCCTCCTACGAGCAGTACTTC. It encodes CASSYRQGPSYEQYF.

This chain connects TRBV10-3 to TRBJ2-7, with a tentative D call TRBD2 (5 bases). The V gene lost 5 bases and the J gene lost 3 bases, with 14 bases spanning the gap. The CDR3 totals 14 residues. Germline V gene lookup returns CDR1 ENHRY and CDR2 SYGVKD. The CDR3 nucleotides are TGTGCCATCAGTTCAGAGGGTGGCGTCTACGAGCAGTACTTC. This sequence encodes CAISSEGGVYEQYF.

This clonotype has only a few counts. A junction boundary mismatches the germline segment, possibly from a read error. The rearrangement links TRBV7-7 to TRBJ2-7; 7 bases align to TRBD1. The CDR3 runs 18 residues. Per the germline V gene, CDR1 is SSHAT and CDR2 is FNYEAQ (reference sequence). The CDR3 region is CASSLEIPTGDRPYEQYF. In DNA form, the CDR3 reads TGTGCTAGCAGCTTAGAAATCCCCACAGGGGATCGTCCCTACGAGCAGTACTTC.

The chain combines TRBV27 with TRBJ1-2; D ambiguous. Trimming cost V 6 bases and J 2 bases, with 16 bases left between them. Germline CDR1 and CDR2: MNHEY and SMNVEV (reference sequence). The CDR3 length is 15 residues. The CDR3 sequence: CASRPDRLGNYGYTF. The CDR3 DNA reads as TGTGCCAGCAGGCCGGACCGGTTGGGGAACTATGGCTACACCTTC.

The table lists this clonotype with many counts. Germline is not matched at one junction end, which may reflect a read error. The chain couples TRBV7-2 to TRBJ1-5; D may be TRBD1 (6 bases). Germline assignment: CDR1 SGHTA and CDR2 FQGNSA. This CDR3 spans 14 amino acids. CDR3 sequence: CASSLGGAGQPQHF. The DNA for the CDR3 is TGCGCCAGCAGCCTCGGGGGCGCGGGTCAGCCCCAGCATTTT.

Written as DNA, the CDR3 is TGCAGTGCCAGGGGGAGCTCCTACAATGGGCAGTACTTC. It yields the protein CSARGSSYNGQYF. The rearrangement links TRBV20-1 to TRBJ2-1; 7 nucleotides align to TRBD1. The end of the DNA aligns better with TRBJ2-7, so the J call may be wrong. The germline CDR1 and CDR2 sequences are DFQATT and SNEGSKA (reference sequence). This CDR3 has 13 amino acids.

This clonotype was counted between two and nine times. The chain recombines TRBV7-2 with TRBJ2-1, with TRBD2 matching over 12 bases. The trim removed 1 base at V and 6 bases at J, leaving 4 bases unmatched. This CDR3 is built from 16 residues. The germline gives CDR1 SGHTA, CDR2 FQGNSA. Written as DNA, the CDR3 is TGTGCCAGCAGCTTAGAACTAGCGGGGGGTAGCAATGAGCAGTTCTTC. This gives the protein CASSLELAGGSNEQFF.

This clonotype was counted only a few times. The chain has TRBV24-1 and TRBJ2-6, with no clear D. Trimming took 6 bases from V and 0 from J, leaving 5 bases between them. The germline V gene has CDR1 KGHDR and CDR2 SFDVKD. The CDR3 has 14 residues. The CDR3 loop is CATSFSSGANVLTF. The CDR3 DNA is TGTGCCACCAGTTTTAGCTCTGGGGCCAACGTCCTGACTTTC.

The chain joins TRBV6-1 to TRBJ1-2; possible D gene TRBD1, 6 bases. Germline V gene lookup returns CDR1 MNHNS and CDR2 SASEGT. V lost 2 bases to trimming and J lost 0 bases, with 22 bases between them. There are 19 residues in the CDR3. The CDR3 protein is CASSERIGTTGLTNYGYTF. The CDR3 bases are TGTGCCAGCAGTGAAAGAATTGGGACAACAGGGTTAACTAACTATGGCTACACCTTC.

The rearrangement joins TRBV3-1 to TRBJ2-5, with D perhaps assigned TRBD1 or TRBD2 (6 bases each). Germline CDR1 and CDR2: LGHDT and YNNKEL (reference sequence). The CDR3 is 15 amino acids. V dropped 3 bases and J dropped 3 bases, with 14 bases sitting between them. The CDR3 here is CASSHSGAHKETQYF. Here the CDR3 DNA reads TGTGCCAGCAGCCATTCGGGGGCCCACAAAGAGACCCAGTACTTC.

The gene calls are TRBV6-5 and TRBJ1-6; D gene ambiguous. The CDR3 has 15 amino acids. Trimming left V 6 bases short and J 5 bases short, with 14 bases between. The germline gives CDR1 MNHEY, CDR2 SVGAGI. CDR3 DNA sequence: TGTGCCAGCAGGGGAATGACACTCGATAATTCACCCCTCCACTTT. Its protein product is CASRGMTLDNSPLHF.

This clonotype was seen only once. The V and J genes are TRBV5-1 and TRBJ2-7, with TRBD2 identical over 7 bases. Germline lookup yields CDR1 SGHRS and CDR2 YFSETQ. The V gene end was trimmed by 0 bases and the J gene end by 3 bases; junction bases not matched to a gene: 6. The CDR3 length is 15 residues. The CDR3 DNA follows: TGCGCCAGCAGCTTGGCCAACGGGGGGATCTACGAGCAGTACTTC. It yields the protein CASSLANGGIYEQYF.

This rearrangement joins TRBV5-1 to TRBJ1-6; no definite D call. This CDR3 region has 16 residues. V was cut by 3 bases and J by 0 bases, with 10 bases left in between. Looked up from germline, CDR1 is SGHRS and CDR2 is YFSETQ. The CDR3 coding sequence is TGCGCCAGCAGCTCGGAGGGCGGCTCCTATAATTCACCCCTCCACTTT. This encodes CASSSEGGSYNSPLHF.

The chain links TRBV20-1 to TRBJ1-2; possibly TRBD1 for D (5 bases). CDR1 and CDR2 from the germline V gene are DFQATT and SNEGSKA (reference sequence). The V gene lost 6 bases and the J gene lost 4 bases, with 15 bases spanning the gap. CDR3 size: 13 residues. The CDR3 loop reads CSAQMGVAYGYTF. In DNA form, the CDR3 reads TGCAGTGCCCAGATGGGGGTGGCCTATGGCTACACCTTC.